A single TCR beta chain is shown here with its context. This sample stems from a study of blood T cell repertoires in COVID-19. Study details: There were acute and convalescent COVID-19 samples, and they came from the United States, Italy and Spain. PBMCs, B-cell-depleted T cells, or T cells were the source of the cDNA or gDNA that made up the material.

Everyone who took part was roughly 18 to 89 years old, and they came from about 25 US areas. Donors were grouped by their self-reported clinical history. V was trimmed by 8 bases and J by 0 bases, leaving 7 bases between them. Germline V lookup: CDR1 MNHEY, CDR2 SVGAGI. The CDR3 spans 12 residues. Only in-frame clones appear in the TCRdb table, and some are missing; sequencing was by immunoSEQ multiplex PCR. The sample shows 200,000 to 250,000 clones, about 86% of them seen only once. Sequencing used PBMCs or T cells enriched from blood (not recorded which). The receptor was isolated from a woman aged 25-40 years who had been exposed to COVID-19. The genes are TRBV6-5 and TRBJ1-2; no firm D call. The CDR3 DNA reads TGTGCCAGCTCGAGGGCTAACTATGGCTACACCTTC. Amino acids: CASSRANYGYTF.